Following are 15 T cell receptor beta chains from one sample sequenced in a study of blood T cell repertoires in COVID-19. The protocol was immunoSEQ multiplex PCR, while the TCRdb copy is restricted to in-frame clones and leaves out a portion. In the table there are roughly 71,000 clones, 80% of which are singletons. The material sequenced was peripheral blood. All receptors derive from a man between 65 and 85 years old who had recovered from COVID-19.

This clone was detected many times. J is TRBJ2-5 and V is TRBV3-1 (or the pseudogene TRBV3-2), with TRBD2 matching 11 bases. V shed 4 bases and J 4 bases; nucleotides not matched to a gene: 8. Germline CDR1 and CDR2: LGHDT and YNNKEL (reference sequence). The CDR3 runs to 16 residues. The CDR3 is CASSRILAGVTETQYF. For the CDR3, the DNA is TGTGCCAGCAGCCGAATACTAGCGGGGGTAACAGAGACCCAGTACTTC.

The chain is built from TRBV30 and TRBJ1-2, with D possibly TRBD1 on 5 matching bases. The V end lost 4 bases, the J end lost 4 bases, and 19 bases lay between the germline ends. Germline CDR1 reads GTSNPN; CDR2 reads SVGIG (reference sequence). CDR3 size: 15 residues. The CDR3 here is CAWIPTGDSSYGYTF. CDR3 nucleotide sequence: TGTGCCTGGATCCCCACGGGAGACAGTAGCTATGGCTACACCTTC.

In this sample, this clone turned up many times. This chain's CDR3 is CASNNDRVRGYTF. In nucleotides, the CDR3 is TGTGCCAGCAATAACGACAGGGTTAGGGGCTACACCTTC. The chain joins TRBV6-5 to TRBJ1-2, with 7 bases that match TRBD1. The CDR3 consists of 13 residues. V shed 7 bases and J 8 bases; nucleotides not matched to a gene: 10. Germline V gene lookup returns CDR1 MNHEY and CDR2 SVGAGI.

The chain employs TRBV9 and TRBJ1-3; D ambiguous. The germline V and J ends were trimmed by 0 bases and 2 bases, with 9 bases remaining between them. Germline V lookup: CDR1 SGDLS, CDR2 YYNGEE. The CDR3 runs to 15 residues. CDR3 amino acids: CASSVGVGPGNTIYF. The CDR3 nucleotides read TGTGCCAGCAGCGTAGGGGTGGGCCCTGGAAACACCATATATTTT.

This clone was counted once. For the CDR3, the DNA is TGTGCCAGCAGCGCTGGGGGCAGGGGGAACACTGAAGCTTTCTTT. Translated: CASSAGGRGNTEAFF. The chain couples TRBV9 to TRBJ1-1; possibly TRBD1 for D (6 bases). Germline V gene lookup returns CDR1 SGDLS and CDR2 YYNGEE. This CDR3 spans 15 amino acids. Trimming took 3 bases from V and 1 from J, leaving 13 bases between them.

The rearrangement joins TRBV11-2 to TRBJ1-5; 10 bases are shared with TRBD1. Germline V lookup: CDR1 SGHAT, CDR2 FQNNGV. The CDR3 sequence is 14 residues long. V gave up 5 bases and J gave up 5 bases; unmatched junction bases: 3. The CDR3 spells CASSATGGYQPQHF. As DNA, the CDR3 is TGTGCCAGCAGCGCGACAGGGGGCTATCAGCCCCAGCATTTT.

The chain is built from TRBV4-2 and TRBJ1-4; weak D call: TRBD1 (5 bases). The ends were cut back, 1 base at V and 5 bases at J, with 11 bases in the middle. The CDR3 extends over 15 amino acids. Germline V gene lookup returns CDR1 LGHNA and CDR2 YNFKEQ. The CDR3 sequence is CASSQGGRDNEKLFF. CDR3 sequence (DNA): TGTGCCAGCAGCCAAGGAGGGAGGGACAATGAAAAACTGTTTTTT.

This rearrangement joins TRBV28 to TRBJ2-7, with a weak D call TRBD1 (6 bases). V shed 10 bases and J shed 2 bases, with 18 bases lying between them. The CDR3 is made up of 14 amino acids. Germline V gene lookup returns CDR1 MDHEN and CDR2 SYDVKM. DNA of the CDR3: TGTGCCACCTTTGCAGGGGTGATCCCCTACGAGCAGTACTTC. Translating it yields CATFAGVIPYEQYF.

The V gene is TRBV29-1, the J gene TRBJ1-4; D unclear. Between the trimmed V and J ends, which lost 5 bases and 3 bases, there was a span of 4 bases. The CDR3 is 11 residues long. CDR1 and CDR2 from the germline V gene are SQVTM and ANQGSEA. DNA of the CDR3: TGCAGCGTTACAGCTAATGAAAAACTGTTTTTT. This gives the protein CSVTANEKLFF. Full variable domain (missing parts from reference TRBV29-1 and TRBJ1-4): SAVISQKPSRDICQRGTSLTIQCQVDSQVTMMFWYRQQPGQSLTLIATANQGSEATYESGFVIDKFPISRPNLTFSTLTVSNMSPEDSSIYLCSVTANEKLFFGSGTQLSVL.

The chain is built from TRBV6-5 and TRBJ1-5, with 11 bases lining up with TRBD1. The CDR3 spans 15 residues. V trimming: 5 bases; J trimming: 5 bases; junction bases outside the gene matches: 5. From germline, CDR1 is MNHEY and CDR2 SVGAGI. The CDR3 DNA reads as TGTGCCAGCAGTCCGGACAGGGGGCAGGATCAGCCCCAGCATTTT. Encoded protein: CASSPDRGQDQPQHF.

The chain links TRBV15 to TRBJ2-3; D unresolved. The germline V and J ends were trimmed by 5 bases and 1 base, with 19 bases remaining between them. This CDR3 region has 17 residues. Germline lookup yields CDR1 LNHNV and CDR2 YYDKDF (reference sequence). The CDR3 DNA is TGTGCCACCAGCGCGATGACCAGGCAGGTCGGCACAGATACGCAGTATTTT. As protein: CATSAMTRQVGTDTQYF.

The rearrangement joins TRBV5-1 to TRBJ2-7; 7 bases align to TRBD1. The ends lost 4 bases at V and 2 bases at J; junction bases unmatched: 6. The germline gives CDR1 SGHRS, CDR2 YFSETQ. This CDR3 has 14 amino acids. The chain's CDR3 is CASSTTGDTYEQYF. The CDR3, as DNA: TGCGCCAGCAGCACTACAGGGGACACCTACGAGCAGTACTTC.

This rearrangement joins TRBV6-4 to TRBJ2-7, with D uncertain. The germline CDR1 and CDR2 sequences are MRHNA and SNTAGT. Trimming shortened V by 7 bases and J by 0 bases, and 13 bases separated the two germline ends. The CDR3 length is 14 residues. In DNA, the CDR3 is TGTGCCAGCAAAAGTGAGGCGAGCTCCTACGAGCAGTACTTC. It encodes CASKSEASSYEQYF.

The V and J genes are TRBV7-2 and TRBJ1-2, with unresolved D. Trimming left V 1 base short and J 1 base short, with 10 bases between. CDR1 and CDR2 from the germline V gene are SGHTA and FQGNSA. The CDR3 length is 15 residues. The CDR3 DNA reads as TGTGCCAGCAGCTTAGGCGGAGGGATTAACTATGGCTACACCTTC. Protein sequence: CASSLGGGINYGYTF. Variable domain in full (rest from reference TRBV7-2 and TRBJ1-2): GAGVSQSPSNKVTEKGKDVELRCDPISGHTALYWYRQSLGQGLEFLIYFQGNSAPDKSGLPSDRFSAERTGGSVSTLTIQRTQQEDSAVYLCASSLGGGINYGYTFGSGTRLTVV.

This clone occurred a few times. DNA of the CDR3: TGTGCCAGTAGTATAGCACCTACAGGGTGGGGTAATGAAAAACTGTTTTTT. Protein sequence: CASSIAPTGWGNEKLFF. The gene calls are TRBV19 and TRBJ1-4, with D possibly matching TRBD1 (6 bases). CDR1 LNHDA and CDR2 SQIVND come from the germline V gene (reference sequence). This CDR3 has 17 amino acids. The ends were cut back, 1 base at V and 4 bases at J, with 16 bases in the middle.